The rows below give T cell receptor beta chains drawn from one sample of a study of neurological immune-mediated disorders. TCRdb re-derived calls from the 5' RACE reads in MiXCR, one entry per CDR3 protein. The sample includes 50,000 to 70,000 distinct CDR3 sequences, about 12% seen only once; the top ten take about 10%. Sequenced material: PBMCs. The receptors stem from a woman aged 55-75 years with HTLV-1-associated myelopathy (HAM/TSP). Both conserved end residues are part of each CDR3. The D gene is left open where the match is weak. Clone sizes are given selectively: once, few, many, or a class where the clone is expanded.

V gene	clone size	D gene	J gene	CDR3 protein	CDR3 DNA
TRBV12-3/TRBV12-4	many	TRBD1	TRBJ1-2	CASRYGGTELYGYTF	TGTGCCAGCAGATACGGCGGGACAGAGCTTTATGGCTACACCTTC
TRBV5-4	few	.	TRBJ1-6	CASSYRTAYNSPLHF	TGTGCCAGCAGCTACCGGACAGCCTATAATTCACCCCTCCACTTT
TRBV7-2	medium-sized	TRBD2	TRBJ2-1	CASSPAGGIGNEQFF	TGTGCCAGCAGCCCCGCGGGGGGCATCGGCAATGAGCAGTTCTTC
TRBV20-1	few	TRBD1	TRBJ1-1	CSARTKTGGNTEAFF	TGCAGTGCTAGAACAAAGACAGGGGGGAACACTGAAGCTTTCTTT
TRBV7-3	many	.	TRBJ2-1	CASSTSGTPNEQFF	TGTGCCAGCAGCACCTCCGGGACCCCCAATGAGCAGTTCTTC
TRBV25-1	few	.	TRBJ1-5	CASSWGVNQPQHF	TGTGCCAGCAGCTGGGGCGTCAATCAGCCCCAGCATTTT
TRBV7-9	many	.	TRBJ2-7	CASSLASTYSYEQYF	TGTGCCAGCAGCTTAGCGTCCACCTACTCCTACGAGCAGTACTTC
TRBV5-1	many	.	TRBJ2-7	CASSLGLAKGEQYF	TGCGCCAGCAGCTTGGGGCTAGCGAAAGGCGAGCAGTACTTC
TRBV20-1	many	.	TRBJ1-1	CSARIQTNTEAFF	TGCAGTGCTAGAATCCAGACGAACACTGAAGCTTTCTTT
TRBV7-9	many	.	TRBJ2-6	CASSLTYSGGVLTF	TGTGCCAGCAGCTTAACTTACAGTGGGGGTGTCCTGACTTTC
TRBV4-2	many	TRBD2	TRBJ2-3	CASSLRRGRVTDTQYF	TGTGCCAGCAGCCTCCGACGCGGGAGGGTAACAGATACGCAGTATTTT
TRBV20-1	many	TRBD1	TRBJ1-2	CSARDPTNRGNGYTF	TGCAGTGCTAGAGATCCAACGAACAGGGGAAATGGCTACACCTTC
TRBV4-1	many	TRBD2	TRBJ2-5	CASSQGNLAGVETQYF	TGCGCCAGCAGCCAAGGGAATCTAGCGGGAGTGGAGACCCAGTACTTC
TRBV7-9	.	.	TRBJ1-1	CASSFEGQGRTEAFF	TGTGCCAGCAGCTTCGAGGGGCAGGGACGGACTGAAGCTTTCTTT
TRBV12-3/TRBV12-4	many	.	TRBJ1-2	CASSLGRHSGPNSNYGYTF	TGTGCCAGCAGTTTAGGAAGGCATTCAGGGCCCAACTCTAACTATGGCTACACCTTC
TRBV28	.	TRBD1	TRBJ2-7	CASSLGDRVIEQYF	TGTGCCAGCAGTTTGGGGGACAGGGTTATCGAGCAGTACTTC
TRBV9	many	TRBD1	TRBJ2-7	CASSTGQGDEQYF	TGTGCCAGCAGCACAGGACAGGGGGACGAGCAGTACTTC
TRBV12-3/TRBV12-4	many	.	TRBJ1-3	CASSLLVGNTIYF	TGTGCCAGCAGTTTACTTGTTGGAAACACCATATATTTT
TRBV5-1	many	.	TRBJ2-3	CASKRGAGGRFIDTQYF	TGCGCCAGCAAAAGAGGAGCTGGGGGCAGATTCATAGATACGCAGTATTTT
TRBV7-8	many	.	TRBJ2-3	CASSLAPGRRPDTQYF	TGTGCCAGCAGCTTAGCTCCTGGCCGGAGGCCGGATACGCAGTATTTT
TRBV12-3/TRBV12-4	many	TRBD2	TRBJ2-7	CASSGRESYEQYF	TGTGCCAGCAGTGGGAGGGAGTCCTACGAGCAGTACTTC
TRBV20-1	few	TRBD2	TRBJ2-1	CSVLPGTRGNEQFF	TGCAGTGTCTTGCCCGGGACTAGAGGGAATGAGCAGTTCTTC
TRBV29-1	.	.	TRBJ2-7	CSVTKGYEQYF	TGCAGCGTCACTAAGGGGTACGAGCAGTACTTC
TRBV9	many	TRBD1	TRBJ2-7	CASSKGTGYTYEQYF	TGTGCCAGCAGCAAGGGGACAGGCTATACCTACGAGCAGTACTTC